Below, 10 T cell receptor beta chains from the same sample are listed, as sequenced in a study of T cell clusters in autoimmune cytopenias. Multiplex touch-down PCR amplified TRB using TRB-A and TRB-B pools in one tube. From its re-call of the multiplex PCR reads, TCRdb lists each CDR3 protein once, without DNA. The sample yields 6,000 to 8,500 distinct CDR3 sequences, of which the top ten take up 4.4%. TRB amplification used 250 ng of peripheral blood genomic DNA. The sample also formed part of further work on T cell repertoires in aging, cancer and after chemotherapy.

Sequenced sample: peripheral blood. These receptors were collected from a human donor in good health.

The V and J genes are TRBV6-2 or TRBV6-3 and TRBJ1-1; TCRdb's assignment of TRBD1 cannot be checked, as there is no DNA. Germline loops: CDR1 MNHEY, CDR2 SVGEGT. The CDR3 runs to 13 residues. The CDR3 loop reads CASSATGNTEAFF.

CDR3 loop: CASSGDRGREQYF. The genes are TRBV6-1 and TRBJ2-7; TCRdb's D gene call, TRBD1, goes unchecked for lack of DNA. CDR1 MNHNS and CDR2 SASEGT come from the germline V gene. This CDR3 is 13 amino acids long.

This rearrangement joins TRBV24-1 to TRBJ2-3. Germline V gene data show CDR1 as KGHDR and CDR2 as SFDVKD. The CDR3 runs 14 residues. The chain's CDR3 is CATSYSAYTDTQYF.

V usage is TRBV15 and J usage is TRBJ2-7; TCRdb's D call of TRBD2 is untestable without DNA. Germline assignment: CDR1 LNHNV and CDR2 YYDKDF (reference sequence). This CDR3 has 14 residues. CDR3 loop: CATSREDSMREQYF.

V usage is TRBV6-5 and J usage is TRBJ1-5; TCRdb returns TRBD1, unconfirmable since there is no DNA. The CDR3 is made up of 14 amino acids. Germline CDR1 reads MNHEY; CDR2 reads SVGAGI. CDR3 residues: CAISVGDSNQPQHF.

The chain carries TRBV18 and TRBJ2-5. Germline-derived CDR1 and CDR2 are KGHSH and LQKENI. The CDR3 covers 16 residues. CDR3 in amino acids: CASSPRGRSGEETQYF.

The rearrangement links TRBV7-6 to TRBJ1-3; TCRdb designates TRBD1, a call that cannot be tested without DNA. Germline V gene data show CDR1 as SGHVS and CDR2 as FNYEAQ. The CDR3 has 17 residues. This CDR3 is CASSKGQGAFSGNTIYF.

The J gene is TRBJ2-4, the V gene TRBV30. The CDR3 sequence is 15 residues long. Germline V CDR1 and CDR2: GTSNPN, SVGIG (reference sequence). The CDR3 reads CATEDAGVAKNIQYF. Together with reference TRBV30 and TRBJ2-4, the CDR3 gives the full variable domain: SQTIHQWPATLVQPVGSPLSLECTVEGTSNPNLYWYRQAAGRGLQLLFYSVGIGQISSEVPQNLSASRPQDRQFILSSKKLLLSDSGFYLCATEDAGVAKNIQYFGAGTRLSVL.

The chain has TRBV7-6 and TRBJ2-1; with no DNA, the TCRdb D assignment of TRBD2 cannot be verified. This CDR3 spans 15 amino acids. Germline V CDR1 and CDR2: SGHVS, FNYEAQ. CDR3 sequence reads: CASSLGYSSVNEQFF.

The rearrangement joins TRBV27 to TRBJ2-7; the D call from TCRdb, TRBD1, cannot be confirmed without DNA. The CDR3 runs to 16 residues. CDR1 is MNHEY and CDR2 is SMNVEV in the germline V gene (reference sequence). The CDR3 reads CASSLSAGQGGYEQYF.